The next 28 T cell receptor beta chains were all read from a single sample in a study of T cells in Graves' hyperthyroidism and ophthalmopathy. Amplification of TCR beta CDR3 regions was performed using RNA transcripts as template. The primer set for the first-round RT-PCR of the TCR CDR3 was HTBI. TCRdb fed the multiplex PCR reads into MiXCR, producing one record per CDR3 protein. Here the sample spans hundreds of thousands of distinct CDR3 sequences, approximately 14% being singletons. The sample consisted of blood. The receptors derive from a young woman with Graves' hyperthyroidism.

In its sample, this clonotype was seen a few times. The rearrangement uses TRBV12-3 or TRBV12-4 and TRBJ1-5; no clear D. The CDR3 sequence is 14 residues long. Trimming pared 2 bases from V and 10 bases from J, leaving 15 bases between. The CDR3 nucleotides read TGTGCCAGCAGTTTATGGGATTACCTTCGCCCCCAGCATTTT. Translated, it gives CASSLWDYLRPQHF.

This clonotype has just a few counts. Here the CDR3 DNA reads TGTGCCAGCAGTTTTAGTCGCGGGCACACCTCCTACGAGCAGTACTTC. It specifies CASSFSRGHTSYEQYF. V usage is TRBV28 and J usage is TRBJ2-7, with D possibly being TRBD2 (5 bases). Germline V gene lookup returns CDR1 MDHEN and CDR2 SYDVKM. The CDR3 totals 16 residues. V lost 3 bases and J 0 bases, leaving 15 bases between the germline ends.

The chain links TRBV4-3 to TRBJ2-6; D could derive from TRBD1 or TRBD2 (6 bases each). CDR3 length: 17 amino acids. The germline V and J ends were trimmed by 4 bases and 0 bases, with 13 bases remaining between them. Germline V CDR1 and CDR2: LGHNA, YSLEER. CDR3 sequence reads: CASSPQGLSSGANVLTF. The CDR3 coding sequence is TGCGCCAGCAGCCCACAGGGACTTAGCTCTGGGGCCAACGTCCTGACTTTC.

For the CDR3, the DNA is TGCGCCAGCAGTATACCGGGACTAGCGGGAGGTACCCTCTACGAGCAGTACTTC. Its protein is CASSIPGLAGGTLYEQYF. V usage is TRBV5-1 and J usage is TRBJ2-7, with 15 bases that match TRBD2. The J segment lost 3 bases and the V segment lost 5 bases, leaving 12 bases of the junction unmatched. Germline V gene lookup returns CDR1 SGHRS and CDR2 YFSETQ. This CDR3 comprises 18 residues. Variable domain in full (rest from reference TRBV5-1 and TRBJ2-7): KAGVTQTPRYLIKTRGQQVTLSCSPISGHRSVSWYQQTPGQGLQFLFEYFSETQRNKGNFPGRFSGRQFSNSRSEMNVSTLELGDSALYLCASSIPGLAGGTLYEQYFGPGTRLTVT.

The genes are TRBV7-8 and TRBJ2-2; possible D gene TRBD2, 6 bases. The CDR3 has 17 amino acids. The V gene lost 0 bases and the J gene lost 1 base, with 12 bases spanning the gap. Germline lookup yields CDR1 SGHVS and CDR2 FQNEAQ. Here the CDR3 DNA reads TGTGCCAGCAGCTTAGCCCCTACTAGCATGAACACCGGGGAGCTGTTTTTT. Protein product: CASSLAPTSMNTGELFF.

This clonotype was observed at least ten times. The V call is TRBV28, the J call TRBJ2-3; 7 bases map to TRBD2. Germline V CDR1 and CDR2: MDHEN, SYDVKM. V shed 7 bases, J shed 5 bases, and the junction held 9 bases outside the gene matches. This CDR3 contains 14 residues. Here the CDR3 DNA reads TGTGCCAGCATTCCCGGGGGGTCTATAGATACGCAGTATTTT. Encoded protein: CASIPGGSIDTQYF. The variable domain in full, with the rest retrieved from reference TRBV28 and TRBJ2-3, is DVKVTQSSRYLVKRTGEKVFLECVQDMDHENMFWYRQDPGLGLRLIYFSYDVKMKEKGDIPEGYSVSREKKERFSLILESASTNQTSMYLCASIPGGSIDTQYFGPGTRLTVL.

The table lists this clonotype with many counts. This rearrangement joins TRBV3-1 to TRBJ2-1; D ambiguous. The germline V and J ends were trimmed by 4 bases and 6 bases, with 13 bases remaining between them. The length of the CDR3 is 14 residues. Germline V lookup: CDR1 LGHDT, CDR2 YNNKEL (reference sequence). The CDR3, as DNA: TGTGCCAGCAGCCTTCTCTCCGGCGCCAATGAGCAGTTCTTC. It codes for CASSLLSGANEQFF.

In the case of this clonotype: The junction shows a germline mismatch at one end, possibly a read error. The V call is TRBV9, the J call TRBJ1-5, with TRBD1 as a possible D gene (5 bases). Germline V CDR1 and CDR2: SGDLS, YYNGEE. This CDR3 has 17 residues. CDR3: CASSPVRQNYSNQPQRF. In nucleotides, the CDR3 is TGTGCCAGCAGCCCCGTCCGACAGAATTATAGCAATCAACCCCAGCGTTTT.

The J gene is TRBJ1-4, the V gene TRBV11-2; the D gene is possibly TRBD1 (6 bases). CDR1 is SGHAT and CDR2 is FQNNGV in the germline V gene. The length of the CDR3 is 14 residues. V lost 4 bases and J 7 bases, leaving 13 bases between the germline ends. DNA of the CDR3: TGTGCCAGCAGCTCGGCGGGGGGGCGTGAAAAACTGTTTTTT. Protein: CASSSAGGREKLFF.

This clonotype was observed a few times. The rearrangement links TRBV20-1 to TRBJ1-5, with 8 nucleotides matching TRBD1. The V gene's germline CDR1 is DFQATT and CDR2 SNEGSKA (reference sequence). This CDR3 is built from 12 residues. The ends lost 5 bases at V and 7 bases at J; junction bases unmatched: 4. The CDR3 DNA follows: TGCAGTGCTCCGGACAGGGACCAGCCCCAGCATTTT. Encoded protein: CSAPDRDQPQHF.

This clonotype was counted a few times. The rearrangement joins TRBV30 to TRBJ2-3, with 8 bases lining up with TRBD2. V was pared by 0 bases and J by 2 bases, with 4 bases of the junction left unmatched. This CDR3 is 15 amino acids long. Germline assignment: CDR1 GTSNPN and CDR2 SVGIG (reference sequence). CDR3 residues: CAWSVRGRITDTQYF. The CDR3 region has the DNA TGTGCCTGGAGTGTCCGCGGGAGGATCACAGATACGCAGTATTTT.

This clonotype was seen only a few times. V is TRBV6-1 and J is TRBJ2-7; maybe TRBD1 (8 bases). V was shortened by 5 bases and J by 1 base, with 18 bases between the two germline ends. The CDR3 totals 16 residues. Germline V gene lookup returns CDR1 MNHNS and CDR2 SASEGT. The CDR3 nucleotides are TGTGCCAGCAGTAAAGGACAGGGAGGGTCTTCCTACGAGCAGTACTTC. Encoded protein: CASSKGQGGSSYEQYF.

At least ten counts were recorded for this clonotype. This chain links TRBV12-3 or TRBV12-4 with TRBJ2-7, with 8 bases identical to TRBD2. The CDR3 totals 15 residues. V lost 3 bases, J lost 0 bases, and 4 bases stayed unmatched. The CDR3 nucleotides read TGTGCCAGCAGTTTCTCTGGGACTAGCTCCTACGAGCAGTACTTC. Its protein product is CASSFSGTSSYEQYF.

In its sample, this clonotype was seen a few times. This rearrangement joins TRBV6-1 to TRBJ1-2; D is unresolved. This CDR3 is 14 amino acids long. The germline CDR1 and CDR2 sequences are MNHNS and SASEGT. Trimming shortened V by 6 bases and J by 4 bases, and 15 bases separated the two germline ends. The DNA of the CDR3 is TGTGCCAGCAGAGGCCGCGGGAACATCTATGGCTACACCTTC. Translation gives CASRGRGNIYGYTF.

This clonotype was recorded at least ten times. The V and J genes are TRBV20-1 and TRBJ1-1; 7 bases line up with TRBD1. Germline CDR1 is DFQATT and CDR2 is SNEGSKA (reference sequence). V was pared by 6 bases and J by 11 bases, with 12 bases of the junction left unmatched. This CDR3 has 12 amino acids. CDR3 loop: CSARPDTGEAFF. Written as DNA, the CDR3 is TGCAGTGCCCGCCCGGACACAGGGGAGGCTTTCTTT.

This sequence joins TRBV20-1 and TRBJ1-5; D is ambiguous. The germline V gene encodes CDR1 DFQATT and CDR2 SNEGSKA (reference sequence). Trimming took off 4 bases at V and 2 bases at J, with 15 bases between the two ends. The CDR3 is 15 amino acids. CDR3 bases: TGCAGTGCTAAAGAATCGACCGGCGGCAATCAGCCCCAGCATTTT. Its protein is CSAKESTGGNQPQHF.

This clonotype has just a few counts. The rearrangement joins TRBV4-1 to TRBJ2-3; D is unclear. Trimming stripped 1 base from V and 7 bases from J, with 15 bases between. Germline lookup yields CDR1 MGHRA and CDR2 YSYEKL. The CDR3 has 15 amino acids. For the CDR3, the DNA is TGCGCCAGCAGCCAAGGACGGAGCCCATTAAATACGCAGTATTTT. Translation: CASSQGRSPLNTQYF.

This clonotype has a handful of counts. The chain links TRBV6-1 to TRBJ1-5; 7 bases match TRBD1. Germline lookup yields CDR1 MNHNS and CDR2 SASEGT. J was trimmed by 7 bases and V by 3 bases; bases with no gene match: 6. The length of the CDR3 is 14 residues. The CDR3 DNA sequence: TGTGCCAGCAGTGACAAGACAGGGCACCAGCCCCAGCATTTT. It specifies CASSDKTGHQPQHF.

Remarks on this clonotype: The junction shows a germline mismatch at one end, possibly a read error. CDR3 sequence reads: CANSIDDAQETQYF. The CDR3 region has the DNA TGTGCCAATAGTATAGACGACGCACAAGAGACCCAGTACTTC. This chain uses TRBV19 with TRBJ2-5, with unresolved D. The CDR3 totals 14 residues. The V gene's germline CDR1 is LNHDA and CDR2 SQIVND (reference sequence).

V is TRBV9 and J is TRBJ2-3; 12 bases line up with TRBD2. After removal of 0 bases from V and 5 bases from J, the junction contained 1 base not matched to a gene. There are 15 residues in the CDR3. Germline V gives CDR1 SGDLS, CDR2 YYNGEE. The DNA of the CDR3 is TGTGCCAGCAGCGTAGCACTAGCGGGAGGAGATACGCAGTATTTT. Protein product: CASSVALAGGDTQYF.

Comment on this clonotype: This sequence may be a read error, since a much larger clone differs from it by one base. J is TRBJ2-1 and V is TRBV30; possibly TRBD2 for D (6 bases). The germline gives CDR1 GTSNPN, CDR2 SVGIG (reference sequence). This CDR3 contains 15 residues. CDR3 region: CAWSVGKVDYDEQFF. Here the CDR3 DNA reads TGTGCCTGGAGTGTTGGTAAGGTGGACTACGATGAGCAGTTCTTC.

The chain joins TRBV19 to TRBJ1-1; no firm D call. This CDR3 has 14 residues. The germline gives CDR1 LNHDA, CDR2 SQIVND (reference sequence). Trimming removed 6 bases from V and 2 bases from J, with 13 bases in between. The CDR3 loop reads CASRLGRANTEAFF. The CDR3 DNA reads TGTGCCAGTAGATTGGGGAGGGCTAACACTGAAGCTTTCTTT.

The gene calls are TRBV5-4 and TRBJ2-7; tentatively, D is TRBD1 (5 bases). Trimming took off 4 bases at V and 2 bases at J, with 13 bases between the two ends. The CDR3 loop spans 14 amino acids. Germline V gene lookup returns CDR1 SGHNT and CDR2 YYREEE (reference sequence). CDR3: CASSLRTSPYEQYF. The DNA for the CDR3 is TGTGCCAGCAGCCTAAGGACATCTCCCTACGAGCAGTACTTC.

This clonotype appeared many times. This chain connects TRBV20-1 to TRBJ2-1; D call uncertain. Trimming pared 4 bases from V and 7 bases from J, leaving 11 bases between. The germline CDR1 and CDR2 sequences are DFQATT and SNEGSKA (reference sequence). CDR3 length equals 12 residues. The CDR3 protein is CSANSDFNEQFF. CDR3 in DNA: TGCAGTGCTAATTCGGATTTTAATGAGCAGTTCTTC.

In this sample, this clonotype turned up many times. This rearrangement joins TRBV7-3 to TRBJ2-5; 7 nucleotides match TRBD2. Trimming cost V 5 bases and J 3 bases; bases outside gene matches: 9. Germline V gives CDR1 SGHTA, CDR2 FQGTGA. This CDR3 contains 15 residues. The CDR3: CASSAGSGTKETQYF. CDR3 bases: TGTGCCAGCAGCGCAGGAAGCGGGACTAAAGAGACCCAGTACTTC. Full variable domain (missing parts from reference TRBV7-3 and TRBJ2-5): GAGVSQTPSNKVTEKGKYVELRCDPISGHTALYWYRQSLGQGPEFLIYFQGTGAADDSGLPNDRFFAVRPEGSVSTLKIQRTERGDSAVYLCASSAGSGTKETQYFGPGTRLLVL.

This sequence joins TRBV28 and TRBJ2-3; D unclear. Trimming left V 6 bases short and J 4 bases short, with 11 bases between. Germline CDR1 and CDR2: MDHEN and SYDVKM. The CDR3 is 13 residues long. CDR3 DNA: TGTGCCAGCAGCCCCCAACACGCAGATACGCAGTATTTT. Amino acids: CASSPQHADTQYF.

The CDR3 bases are TGTGCCAGCAGTTACTCGATTCTAGGGCTCGACTACAATGAGCAGTTCTTC. Translation gives CASSYSILGLDYNEQFF. The chain uses TRBV6-2 or TRBV6-3 and TRBJ2-1; no clear D. V gave up 0 bases and J gave up 3 bases, with 15 bases separating them. The CDR3 covers 17 residues. CDR1 is MNHEY, CDR2 SVGEGT, per germline.

This clonotype was counted ten times or more. The V gene is TRBV28, the J gene TRBJ2-7; TRBD1 might be the D (6 bases). The CDR3 extends over 15 amino acids. From germline, CDR1 is MDHEN and CDR2 SYDVKM. Trimming pared 8 bases from V and 4 bases from J, leaving 21 bases between. CDR3 coding DNA: TGTGCCAGCTCAAGTACAGGGAAGTGGACTTACGAGCAGTACTTC. Its translation: CASSSTGKWTYEQYF.